This entry lists 12 T cell receptor beta chains sequenced from one sample in a study of CD8+CD57+ T cells in acquired aplastic anemia. TCR beta VDJ and CDR3 profiles were obtained from a genomic DNA template. TCRdb itself ran the reads through MiXCR, one entry per CDR3 protein. The top ten clones hold 7% to 9.5% of a sample with fewer than 250,000 distinct CDR3 sequences, 45% to 50% of them seen once. Individuals selected for sequencing had exhibited CD8+CD57+ cell expansion on flow cytometry. Input material: sorted CD4+, CD8+, or CD8+CD57+ T cells (not recorded which) from PBMCs. The receptors were gathered from a human donor with aplastic anemia.

This sequence joins TRBV12-3 or TRBV12-4 and TRBJ2-1; TRBD2 matches at 7 bases. Trimming at V came to 1 base and at J to 0 bases, leaving 3 bases not matched to a gene. The CDR3 sequence is 16 residues long. CDR3 nucleotides: TGTGCCAGCAGTTTAGGAGGACTAGTCTCCTACAATGAGCAGTTCTTC. It translates to CASSLGGLVSYNEQFF.

This clonotype was observed a single time. The chain employs TRBV20-1 and TRBJ1-6; tentative D call: TRBD1 (5 bases). This CDR3 comprises 12 residues. The germline CDR1 and CDR2 sequences are DFQATT and SNEGSKA (reference sequence). With 1 base removed from V and 10 bases from J, the gap between germline ends came to 8 bases. In DNA form, the CDR3 reads TGCAGTGCTAGAGGAGGGGAATCACCCCTCCACTTT. Translated: CSARGGESPLHF.

The chain links TRBV20-1 to TRBJ2-7; TRBD1 agrees at 9 bases. Trimming cost V 6 bases and J 6 bases; bases outside gene matches: 6. CDR1 DFQATT and CDR2 SNEGSKA come from the germline V gene (reference sequence). CDR3 length equals 12 residues. The chain's CDR3 is CSAGTGRFEQYF. The CDR3 DNA sequence: TGCAGTGCCGGGACAGGGAGGTTCGAGCAGTACTTC.

This clonotype was seen only once. This chain connects TRBV15 to TRBJ1-5; 8 nucleotides line up with TRBD1. Germline loops: CDR1 LNHNV, CDR2 YYDKDF (reference sequence). V lost 5 bases and J lost 1; bases outside the gene matches: 16. The CDR3 is 19 amino acids. CDR3 in DNA: TGTGCCACCAGCGCTGCGACAGGGGTGAATTATAGGAGCAATCAGCCCCAGCATTTT. It translates to CATSAATGVNYRSNQPQHF.

This clonotype showed up many times. The gene calls are TRBV7-6 and TRBJ2-1, with 10 bases fitting TRBD1. J lost 9 bases, V lost 5 bases, and 13 bases had no gene match. The CDR3 loop spans 16 amino acids. Germline values: CDR1 SGHVS, CDR2 FNYEAQ. The CDR3 DNA follows: TGTGCCAGCAGCGACACTGGGACAGGGGTGGTCGTTGAGCAGTTCTTC. Translated, it gives CASSDTGTGVVVEQFF.

This clonotype was seen many times. The chain is built from TRBV7-8 and TRBJ1-5; 8 bases map to TRBD1. There are 16 residues in the CDR3. Germline V gene sequence: CDR1 SGHVS, CDR2 FQNEAQ. Trimming took 4 bases from V and 4 from J; bases not matched to a gene: 9. CDR3 nucleotide sequence: TGTGCCAGCAGCTGGGGCCAGACAGGGGTAAATCAGCCCCAGCATTTT. This encodes CASSWGQTGVNQPQHF.

This chain connects TRBV27 to TRBJ1-1; D remains unclear. The CDR3 consists of 14 residues. In germline, CDR1 is MNHEY, CDR2 SMNVEV (reference sequence). The V gene lost 1 base and the J gene lost 3 bases, with 9 bases spanning the gap. CDR3 sequence: CASSLYAAYTEAFF. The CDR3 DNA is TGTGCCAGCAGTTTATACGCCGCGTACACTGAAGCTTTCTTT.

V and J are TRBV7-3 and TRBJ2-7; TRBD1 matches 10 bases. The V and J ends lost 5 bases and 5 bases, in that order; junction bases with no gene match: 9. The CDR3 is 15 amino acids. In germline, CDR1 is SGHTA, CDR2 FQGTGA. The CDR3 nucleotides read TGTGCCAGCAGCGATATGGGACAGGGGATCAACGAGCAGTACTTC. This sequence encodes CASSDMGQGINEQYF.

This clonotype has just one count. Possible read error: a much larger clone is one base away. This CDR3 is missing its conserved last phenylalanine or tryptophan, likely due to a read error. The V call is TRBV4-1, the J call TRBJ2-7, with D unresolved. Germline V CDR1 and CDR2: MGHRA, YSYEKL. The CDR3 contains 14 residues. V was shortened by 3 bases and J by 3 bases, with 12 bases between the two germline ends. The CDR3 reads CASSHRTEYYEQYL. CDR3 in DNA: TGCGCCAGCAGCCATAGGACGGAGTACTACGAGCAGTACCTC.

J is TRBJ1-5 and V is TRBV7-2, with D possibly TRBD1 on 6 matching bases. The CDR3 has 15 residues. V was cut by 2 bases and J by 5 bases, with 13 bases left in between. Germline lookup yields CDR1 SGHTA and CDR2 FQGNSA. For the CDR3, the DNA is TGTGCCAGCAGCTTAAGCGGGGGGACATATCAGCCCCAGCATTTT. Translated: CASSLSGGTYQPQHF.

This clonotype was recorded many times. The genes are TRBV6-5 and TRBJ1-2; D uncertain. The CDR3 totals 13 residues. The V end lost 6 bases, the J end lost 5 bases, and 13 bases lay between the germline ends. The germline V gene has CDR1 MNHEY and CDR2 SVGAGI. In nucleotides, the CDR3 is TGTGCCAGCAGGGAAGTGGCTGGTTATGGCTACACCTTC. Protein sequence: CASREVAGYGYTF.

This clonotype was recorded many times. The genes are TRBV29-1 and TRBJ2-2; D is unresolved. Trimming took 7 bases from V and 5 from J, leaving 8 bases between them. Germline loops: CDR1 SQVTM, CDR2 ANQGSEA. The CDR3 covers 11 residues. As DNA, the CDR3 is TGCAGCGCTCGATGGACCGGGGAGCTGTTTTTT. Its protein product is CSARWTGELFF.